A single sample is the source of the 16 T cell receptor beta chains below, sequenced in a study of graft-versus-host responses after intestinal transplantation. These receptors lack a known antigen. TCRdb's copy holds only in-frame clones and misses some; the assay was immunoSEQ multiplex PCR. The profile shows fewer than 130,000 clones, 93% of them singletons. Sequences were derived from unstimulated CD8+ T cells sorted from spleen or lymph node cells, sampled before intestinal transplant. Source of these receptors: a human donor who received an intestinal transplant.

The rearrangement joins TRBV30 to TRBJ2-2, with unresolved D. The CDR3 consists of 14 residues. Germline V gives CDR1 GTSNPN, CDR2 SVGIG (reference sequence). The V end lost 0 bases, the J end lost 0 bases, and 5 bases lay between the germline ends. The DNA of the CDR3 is TGTGCCTGGAGTGTTGGGGCGAACACCGGGGAGCTGTTTTTT. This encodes CAWSVGANTGELFF.

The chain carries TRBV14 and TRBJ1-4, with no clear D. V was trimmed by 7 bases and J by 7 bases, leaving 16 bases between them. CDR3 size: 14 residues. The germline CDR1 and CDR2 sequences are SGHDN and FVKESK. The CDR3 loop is CASKHPDVVEKLFF. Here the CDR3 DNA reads TGTGCCAGCAAGCATCCCGACGTCGTTGAAAAACTGTTTTTT.

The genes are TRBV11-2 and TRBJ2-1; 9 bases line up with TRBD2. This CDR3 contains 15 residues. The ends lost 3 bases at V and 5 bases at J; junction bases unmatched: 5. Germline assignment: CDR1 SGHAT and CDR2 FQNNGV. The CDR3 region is CASSFSGRLDNEQFF. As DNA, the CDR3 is TGTGCCAGCAGCTTTAGCGGGAGACTCGACAATGAGCAGTTCTTC.

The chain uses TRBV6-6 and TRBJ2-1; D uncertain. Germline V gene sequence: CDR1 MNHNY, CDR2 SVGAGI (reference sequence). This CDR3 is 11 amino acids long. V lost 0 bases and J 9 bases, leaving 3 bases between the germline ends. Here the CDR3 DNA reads TGTGCCAGCAGTTACTCAGCTGAGCAGTTCTTC. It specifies CASSYSAEQFF.

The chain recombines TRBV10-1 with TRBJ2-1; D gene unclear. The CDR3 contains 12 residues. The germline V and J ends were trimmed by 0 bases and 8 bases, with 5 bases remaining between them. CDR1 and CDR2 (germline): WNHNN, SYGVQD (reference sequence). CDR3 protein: CASSESWDEQFF. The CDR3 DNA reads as TGCGCCAGCAGTGAGTCCTGGGATGAGCAGTTCTTC.

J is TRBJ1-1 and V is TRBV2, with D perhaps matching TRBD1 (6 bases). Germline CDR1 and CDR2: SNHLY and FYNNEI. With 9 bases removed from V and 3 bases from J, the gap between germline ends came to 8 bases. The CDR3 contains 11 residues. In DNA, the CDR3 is TGTGCCAGACGACAGGACACTGAAGCTTTCTTT. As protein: CARRQDTEAFF.

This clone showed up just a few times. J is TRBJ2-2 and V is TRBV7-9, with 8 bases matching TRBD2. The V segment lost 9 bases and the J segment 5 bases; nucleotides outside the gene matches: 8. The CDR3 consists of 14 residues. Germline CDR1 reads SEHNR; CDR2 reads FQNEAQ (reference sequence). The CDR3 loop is CASRAGETTGELFF. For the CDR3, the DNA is TGTGCCAGTCGAGCGGGAGAAACAACCGGGGAGCTGTTTTTT.

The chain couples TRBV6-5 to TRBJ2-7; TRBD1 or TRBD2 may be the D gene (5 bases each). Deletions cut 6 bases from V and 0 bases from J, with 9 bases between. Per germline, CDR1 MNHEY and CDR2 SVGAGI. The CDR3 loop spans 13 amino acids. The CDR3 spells CASRGESSYEQYF. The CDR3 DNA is TGTGCCAGCAGGGGGGAGAGCTCCTACGAGCAGTACTTC.

The CDR3 bases are TGTGCCAGCAGTTCGGAACCGGGACTAGGAGGGGCTGAGCAGTTCTTC. Amino acids: CASSSEPGLGGAEQFF. This chain uses TRBV27 with TRBJ2-1, with 8 bases lining up with TRBD2. Germline CDR1 reads MNHEY; CDR2 reads SMNVEV (reference sequence). V lost 4 bases and J lost 9; bases outside the gene matches: 14. This CDR3 region has 16 residues.

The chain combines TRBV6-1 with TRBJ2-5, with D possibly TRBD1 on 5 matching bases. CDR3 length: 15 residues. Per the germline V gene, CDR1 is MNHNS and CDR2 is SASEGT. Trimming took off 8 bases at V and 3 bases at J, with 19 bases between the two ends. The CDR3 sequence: CASGELTGFKETQYF. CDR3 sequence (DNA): TGTGCCAGCGGGGAATTAACAGGTTTCAAAGAGACCCAGTACTTC.

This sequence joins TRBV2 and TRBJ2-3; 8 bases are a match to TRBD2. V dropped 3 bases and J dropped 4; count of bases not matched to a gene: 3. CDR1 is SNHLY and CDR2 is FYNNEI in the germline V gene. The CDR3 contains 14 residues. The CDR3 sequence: CASSDGRAADTQYF. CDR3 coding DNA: TGTGCCAGCAGTGACGGGAGGGCCGCAGATACGCAGTATTTT.

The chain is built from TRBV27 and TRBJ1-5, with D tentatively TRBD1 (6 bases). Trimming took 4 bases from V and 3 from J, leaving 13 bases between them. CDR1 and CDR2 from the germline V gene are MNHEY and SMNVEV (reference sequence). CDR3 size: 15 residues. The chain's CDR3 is CASSSGQSHNQPQHF. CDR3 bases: TGTGCCAGCAGTTCCGGACAGTCCCACAATCAGCCCCAGCATTTT.

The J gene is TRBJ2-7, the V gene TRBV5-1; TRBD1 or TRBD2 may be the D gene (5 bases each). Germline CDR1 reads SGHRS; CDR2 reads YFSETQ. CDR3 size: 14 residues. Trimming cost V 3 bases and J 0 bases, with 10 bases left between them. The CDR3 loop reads CASSSGTVSYEQYF. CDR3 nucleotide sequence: TGCGCCAGCAGCTCCGGGACGGTCTCCTACGAGCAGTACTTC.

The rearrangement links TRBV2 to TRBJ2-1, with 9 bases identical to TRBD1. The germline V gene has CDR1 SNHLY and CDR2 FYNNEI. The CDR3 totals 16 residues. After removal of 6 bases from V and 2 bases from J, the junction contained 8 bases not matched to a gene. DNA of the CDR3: TGTGCCAGCAGACCGAGGAGGGACAGGGCCTACAATGAGCAGTTCTTC. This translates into CASRPRRDRAYNEQFF.

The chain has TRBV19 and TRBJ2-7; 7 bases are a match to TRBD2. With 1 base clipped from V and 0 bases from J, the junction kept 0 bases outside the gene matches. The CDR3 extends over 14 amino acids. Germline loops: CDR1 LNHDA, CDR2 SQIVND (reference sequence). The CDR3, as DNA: TGTGCCAGTAGTATAGGACTAGCCTCCTACGAGCAGTACTTC. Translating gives CASSIGLASYEQYF.

DNA for the CDR3: TGCAGTGCTAGAGATAATGGGCCCCAGCATTTT. It yields the protein CSARDNGPQHF. This chain uses TRBV20-1 with TRBJ1-5; unclear D gene. V lost 0 bases and J lost 9, with 6 bases in between. Germline V gives CDR1 DFQATT, CDR2 SNEGSKA (reference sequence). This CDR3 is 11 amino acids long.